Following are 4 T cell receptor beta chains from one sample sequenced in a study of monozygotic twins with inflammatory bowel disease. Each CDR3 protein gets one entry in TCRdb, which reprocessed the 5' RACE reads and gives no DNA. The data show some 130,000 distinct CDR3 sequences, and the top ten clones hold around 1.2%. The material sequenced was blood. These receptors originate from a human donor with ulcerative colitis or Crohn's disease, or a healthy co-twin of an affected twin (not recorded which).

The chain joins TRBV5-4 to TRBJ2-3; the TRBD1 assignment by TCRdb is unverifiable without DNA. This CDR3 has 16 amino acids. Germline V gene data show CDR1 as SGHNT and CDR2 as YYREEE (reference sequence). The CDR3: CASSLIRAPPTDTQYF.

The V gene is TRBV7-9, the J gene TRBJ2-7; the D gene TCRdb calls, TRBD2, cannot be checked with no DNA. The CDR3 is made up of 15 amino acids. Per germline, CDR1 SEHNR and CDR2 FQNEAQ (reference sequence). The CDR3 loop reads CASSRLAMEGYEQYF.

The chain employs TRBV20-1 and TRBJ1-5; there is no DNA to check the TCRdb D call of TRBD1. The CDR3 consists of 17 residues. CDR1 DFQATT and CDR2 SNEGSKA come from the germline V gene (reference sequence). CDR3 region: CSAGGAGQGLPNQPQHF.

The chain is built from TRBV7-2 and TRBJ2-1. The CDR3 sequence is 12 residues long. Germline CDR1 is SGHTA and CDR2 is FQGNSA. The CDR3 spells CASSPYGYEQFF.